These 9 T cell receptor beta chains were all obtained from the same sample, sequenced in a study of vaccination and CD4 T cells after COVID-19. These TCRs' antigens remain unknown. Treatment given: roughly 11-day PBMC culture with coronavirus spike peptide pools or control peptides (ViraFEST assay). Sequencing of the DNA from cultured CD4+ T cells was carried out with the Oncomine TCR Beta short-read assay. TCRdb re-called the PCR reads with MiXCR, one entry per CDR3 protein. The sample has some 11,000 distinct CDR3 sequences; roughly 56% are singletons. Material for sequencing was CD4+ T cells from blood, cultured in vitro. The receptor set was obtained from a human donor who had recovered from COVID-19.

This chain connects TRBV24-1 to TRBJ1-1, with D perhaps TRBD1 (6 bases). With 4 bases removed from V and 1 base from J, the gap between germline ends came to 15 bases. The germline V gene has CDR1 KGHDR and CDR2 SFDVKD. The CDR3 consists of 16 residues. The CDR3 loop is CATSEGGVRGNTEAFF. CDR3 coding DNA: TGTGCCACCAGTGAGGGGGGGGTCAGGGGGAACACTGAAGCTTTCTTT.

The rearrangement links TRBV27 to TRBJ1-3, with D hard to call. V was cut by 6 bases and J by 4 bases, with 4 bases left in between. Per the germline V gene, CDR1 is MNHEY and CDR2 is SMNVEV (reference sequence). The CDR3 has 11 residues. This CDR3 is CASRQGNTIYF. CDR3 bases: TGTGCCAGCAGACAAGGAAACACCATATATTTT.

The chain links TRBV6-1 to TRBJ2-5; 11 nucleotides agree with TRBD2. The germline V gene encodes CDR1 MNHNS and CDR2 SASEGT. The CDR3 consists of 18 residues. Unmatched junction bases numbered 10, after V lost 4 bases and J lost 0 bases. CDR3 in DNA: TGTGCCAGCAGTGCGTTTGGGACTAGCGGTGGGTACCAAGAGACCCAGTACTTC. This sequence encodes CASSAFGTSGGYQETQYF.

This clonotype was counted only a few times. V usage is TRBV4-3 and J usage is TRBJ1-1, with 7 bases lining up with TRBD1. The germline CDR1 and CDR2 sequences are LGHNA and YSLEER. The CDR3 contains 15 residues. With 3 bases clipped from V and 4 bases from J, the junction kept 8 bases outside the gene matches. DNA for the CDR3: TGCGCCAGCAGCCACGACAGGGTGGGAAGCACTGAAGCTTTCTTT. Its protein product is CASSHDRVGSTEAFF.

The genes are TRBV14 and TRBJ2-5, with unresolved D. The V gene lost 3 bases and the J gene lost 9 bases, with 14 bases spanning the gap. The CDR3 covers 13 residues. Germline CDR1 SGHDN, CDR2 FVKESK. CDR3 nucleotides: TGTGCCAGCAGCCACCAACCCCCTTGGTCCCAGTACTTC. This sequence encodes CASSHQPPWSQYF. The entire variable domain, with the rest obtained from reference TRBV14 and TRBJ2-5, is as follows: EAGVTQFPSHSVIEKGQTVTLRCDPISGHDNLYWYRRVMGKEIKFLLHFVKESKQDESGMPNNRFLAERTGGTYSTLKVQPAELEDSGVYFCASSHQPPWSQYFGPGTRLLVL.

V usage is TRBV2 and J usage is TRBJ1-5, with D possibly TRBD1 on 6 matching bases. Trimming cost V 4 bases and J 2 bases, with 12 bases left between them. Germline CDR1 and CDR2: SNHLY and FYNNEI. This CDR3 has 15 amino acids. This CDR3 is CASSVQGLGNQPQHF. The CDR3 nucleotides read TGTGCCAGCAGTGTACAGGGTCTTGGCAATCAGCCCCAGCATTTT.

This rearrangement joins TRBV6-1 to TRBJ1-1; 10 nucleotides match TRBD1. The ends lost 6 bases at V and 7 bases at J; junction bases unmatched: 8. In germline, CDR1 is MNHNS, CDR2 SASEGT. CDR3 length: 14 amino acids. The CDR3 DNA sequence: TGTGCCAGCAGGTCACCGGGACAGGGGATTGAAGCTTTCTTT. The encoded protein is CASRSPGQGIEAFF.

This clonotype turned up a few times. The chain uses TRBV19 and TRBJ1-1; D gene unclear. Trimming took 5 bases from V and 2 from J, leaving 6 bases between them. Germline loops: CDR1 LNHDA, CDR2 SQIVND (reference sequence). The CDR3 is made up of 12 amino acids. The CDR3, as DNA: TGTGCCAGTAGTCTACGAAACACTGAAGCTTTCTTT. Translated: CASSLRNTEAFF.

The genes are TRBV2 and TRBJ1-5; 11 nucleotides match TRBD1. Germline V gene data show CDR1 as SNHLY and CDR2 as FYNNEI. The CDR3 runs to 15 residues. The junction had 3 bases not matched to a gene; V was cut back by 7 bases and J by 1 base. The CDR3 sequence is CASTRTGGSNQPQHF. In DNA, the CDR3 is TGTGCCAGCACGAGGACAGGGGGCAGCAATCAGCCCCAGCATTTT.